This T cell receptor (beta chain) was retrieved from a study of control samples from healthy donors and cancer patients. The V gene's germline CDR1 is SNHLY and CDR2 FYNNEI. The CDR3 extends over 17 amino acids. V was pared by 6 bases and J by 5 bases, with 20 bases between. The protocol was immunoSEQ multiplex PCR, while the TCRdb copy is restricted to in-frame clones and leaves out a portion. The sample has some 100,000 clones, 80% to 90% seen once. The gene calls are TRBV2 and TRBJ1-6, with unresolved D. The clonotype was recovered from a woman between 50 and 59 years old in good health. The sequencing input was blood. CDR3: CASRRADPRYNNSPLHF. The CDR3 coding sequence is TGTGCCAGCAGAAGGGCAGACCCTCGATACAATAATTCACCCCTCCACTTT.